Listed here is a single T cell receptor (beta chain). The CDR3 length is 12 residues. V was shortened by 7 bases and J by 12 bases, with 19 bases between the two germline ends. Germline V gene data show CDR1 as SQVTM and CDR2 as ANQGSEA. The data belong to a study of beta chain features in type 1 diabetes. Isolated RNA was reverse transcribed in full, so expressed TCRB transcripts were sequenced. The assay was immunoSEQ multiplex PCR, and TCRdb's table has in-frame clones only and misses some. The data hold about 370,000 clones, with roughly 16% observed a single time. The gene calls are TRBV29-1 and TRBJ2-1, with D possibly being TRBD2 (6 bases). The sequencing sample was made of naive CD4+ T cells from blood. The clonotype was recovered from a woman between 18 and 29 years old in good health. The CDR3 loop reads CSAQGPPGLQFF. The CDR3 bases are TGCAGCGCCCAAGGCCCCCCGGGACTGCAGTTCTTC.